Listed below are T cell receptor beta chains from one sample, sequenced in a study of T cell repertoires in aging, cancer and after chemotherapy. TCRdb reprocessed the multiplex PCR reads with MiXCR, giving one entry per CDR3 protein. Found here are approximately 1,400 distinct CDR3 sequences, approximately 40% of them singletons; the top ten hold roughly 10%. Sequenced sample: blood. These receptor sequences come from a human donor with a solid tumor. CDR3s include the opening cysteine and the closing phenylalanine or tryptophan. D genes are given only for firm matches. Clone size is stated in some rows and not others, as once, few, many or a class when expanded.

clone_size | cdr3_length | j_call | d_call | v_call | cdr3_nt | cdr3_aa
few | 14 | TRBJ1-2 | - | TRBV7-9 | TGTGCCAGCAGCTTAAGGAGTTGGGAGAATGGCTACACCTTC | CASSLRSWENGYTF
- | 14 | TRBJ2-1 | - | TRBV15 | TGTGCCACCAGCAGAGTCGCCTGGGGGAATGAGCAGTTCTTC | CATSRVAWGNEQFF
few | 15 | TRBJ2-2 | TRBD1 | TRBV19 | TGTGCCAGTAGGCGAGACAGGGGGGACACCGGGGAGCTGTTTTTT | CASRRDRGDTGELFF
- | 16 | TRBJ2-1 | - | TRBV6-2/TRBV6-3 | TGTGCCAGCAGCGTTCACGCCCAACAGGGCTACAATGAGCAGTTCTTC | CASSVHAQQGYNEQFF
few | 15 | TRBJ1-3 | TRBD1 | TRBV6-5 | TGTGCCACGAAACCGACAGGGAACTCTGGAAACACCATATATTTT | CATKPTGNSGNTIYF
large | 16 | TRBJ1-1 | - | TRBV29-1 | TGCAGCGTTGAAGCCCGGGAGGAGGGTATTTTCACTGAAGCTTTCTTT | CSVEAREEGIFTEAFF
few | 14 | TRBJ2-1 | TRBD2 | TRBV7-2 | TGTGCCAGCAGCTTAGTTGGATCGGCGGGAGGGCAGTTCTTC | CASSLVGSAGGQFF
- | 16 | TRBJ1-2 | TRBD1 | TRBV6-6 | TGTGCCAGCAGCCGCAGGCTCCCAGGGGGCGGCTATGGCTACACCTTC | CASSRRLPGGGYGYTF
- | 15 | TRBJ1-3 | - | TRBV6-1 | TGTGCCAGCAGTCTAGATCCCGGCTCTGGAAACACCATATATTTT | CASSLDPGSGNTIYF
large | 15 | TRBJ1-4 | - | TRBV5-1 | TGCGCCAGCAGCCCGGAACCACGGATTTATGAAAAACTGTTTTTT | CASSPEPRIYEKLFF
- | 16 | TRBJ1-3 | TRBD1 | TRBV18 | TGTGCCAGCCCCAAAGGACAGGGGGCGAACGGAAACACCATATATTTT | CASPKGQGANGNTIYF
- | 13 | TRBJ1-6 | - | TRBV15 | TGTGCCACCAGCAGTAAAAGACCTTCGGCCCTCCACTTT | CATSSKRPSALHF
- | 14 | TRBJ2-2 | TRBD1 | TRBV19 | TGTGCCAGTCAGGGGGTCGGATACACCGGGGAGCTGTTTTTT | CASQGVGYTGELFF
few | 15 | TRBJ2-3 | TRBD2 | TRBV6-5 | TGTGCCAGCACGCCGACTAGCGGGGGGGCAGATACGCAGTATTTT | CASTPTSGGADTQYF
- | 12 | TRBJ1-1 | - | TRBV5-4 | TGTGCCAGCAGCGGGGGGAACACTGAAGCTTTCTTT | CASSGGNTEAFF
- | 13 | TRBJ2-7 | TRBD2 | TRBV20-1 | TGCAGTGCAAGGGCGGGGGGGCCCTACGAGCAGTACTTC | CSARAGGPYEQYF
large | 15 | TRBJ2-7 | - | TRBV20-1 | TGCAGTGCTCCCGACCGGGACAAGGGGACCTACGAGCAGTACTTC | CSAPDRDKGTYEQYF
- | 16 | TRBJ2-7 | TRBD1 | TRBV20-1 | TGCAGTGCTAGGGTACCGGGACAGGGGGCGACCTACGAGCAGTACTTC | CSARVPGQGATYEQYF
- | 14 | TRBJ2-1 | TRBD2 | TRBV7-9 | TGTGCCAGCAGCCCCGGGAGGAACTACAATGAGCAGTTCTTC | CASSPGRNYNEQFF
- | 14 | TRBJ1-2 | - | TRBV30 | TGTGCCTGGAAGAAGGACAGCACTAACTATGGCTACACCTTC | CAWKKDSTNYGYTF
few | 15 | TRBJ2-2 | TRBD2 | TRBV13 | TGTGCCAGCAGCTTTAGCGGGGGGAACACCGGGGAGCTGTTTTTT | CASSFSGGNTGELFF
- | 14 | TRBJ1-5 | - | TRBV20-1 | TGCAGTGCTAGAGAATTGGGGGGCGGACAGCCCCAGCATTTT | CSARELGGGQPQHF
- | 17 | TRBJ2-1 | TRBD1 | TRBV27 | TGTGCCAGCAGTTTATACCTGTGGCAGGGGGCTGACAATGAGCAGTTCTTC | CASSLYLWQGADNEQFF
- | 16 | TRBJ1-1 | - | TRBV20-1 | TGCAGTGCTAGAGTGTCCAAGAGAATCATGAACACTGAAGCTTTCTTT | CSARVSKRIMNTEAFF
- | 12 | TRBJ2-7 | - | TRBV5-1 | TGCGCCAGCAGCCGGTCGGTTGGCGAGCAGTACTTC | CASSRSVGEQYF
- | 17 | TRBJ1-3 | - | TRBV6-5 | TGTGCCAGCAGTTACTCGAGTCTTTGGGGCTCCGGAAACACCATATATTTT | CASSYSSLWGSGNTIYF
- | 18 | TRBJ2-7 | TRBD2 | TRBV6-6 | TGTGCCAGCAGTTACGGCGAGACTAGCGGTGAAAACTCCTACGAGCAGTACTTC | CASSYGETSGENSYEQYF
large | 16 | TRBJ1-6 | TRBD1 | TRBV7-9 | TGTGCCAGCAGCTTAGGGACAGGGTTCTATAATTCACCCCTCCACTTT | CASSLGTGFYNSPLHF
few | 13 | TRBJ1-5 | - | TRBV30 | TGTGCCTGGAGTGGAGGTAGCAATCAGCCCCAGCATTTT | CAWSGGSNQPQHF
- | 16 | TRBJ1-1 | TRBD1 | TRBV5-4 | TGTGCCAGCAGCTTGGCGGCAGGGGGTAGGGGCACTGAAGCTTTCTTT | CASSLAAGGRGTEAFF
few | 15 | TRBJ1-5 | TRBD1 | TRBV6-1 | TGTGCCAGCAGGAAGGACAGGGCAAGCAATCAGCCCCAGCATTTT | CASRKDRASNQPQHF
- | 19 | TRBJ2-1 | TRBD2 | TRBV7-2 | TGTGCCAGCACCTTTAGCCTAGCGGGACTTCCTAGCTCCTACAATGAGCAGTTCTTC | CASTFSLAGLPSSYNEQFF
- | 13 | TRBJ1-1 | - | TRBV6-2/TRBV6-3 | TGTGCCAGCAGTTTTGTGGGGGCTACTGAAGCTTTCTTT | CASSFVGATEAFF
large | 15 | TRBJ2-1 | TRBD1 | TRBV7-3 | TGTGCCAGCAGCTTTGGGACAGGGAACTACAATGAGCAGTTCTTC | CASSFGTGNYNEQFF
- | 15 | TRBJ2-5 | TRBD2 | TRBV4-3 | TGCGCCAGCAGCCAAGTGACTAGCGGGAGAGAGACCCAGTACTTC | CASSQVTSGRETQYF
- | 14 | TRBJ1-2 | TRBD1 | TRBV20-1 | TGCAGTGCTAGAGATGCAGGGACAGCTTATGGCTACACCTTC | CSARDAGTAYGYTF
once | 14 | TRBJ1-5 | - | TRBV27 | TGTGCCAGCAGTGCCACAGGGATCAATCAGCCCCAGCATTTT | CASSATGINQPQHF
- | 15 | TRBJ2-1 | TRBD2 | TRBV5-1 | TGCGCCAGCAGCTTCATAGCGGGAGAAGGCAATGAGCAGTTCTTC | CASSFIAGEGNEQFF
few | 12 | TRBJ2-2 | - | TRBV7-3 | TGTGCCAGCAGCCGGAACACCGGGGAGCTGTTTTTT | CASSRNTGELFF
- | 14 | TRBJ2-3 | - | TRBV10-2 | TGCGCCAGCAGACAGAGATCTAGCACAGATACGCAGTATTTT | CASRQRSSTDTQYF
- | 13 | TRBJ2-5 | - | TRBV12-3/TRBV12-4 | TGTGCCAGCAGTTTGGTGGACGGTGAGACCCAGTACTTC | CASSLVDGETQYF
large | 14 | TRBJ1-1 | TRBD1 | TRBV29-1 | TGCAGCGTCCGAGAGGAAACAGGGGGCACTGAAGCTTTCTTT | CSVREETGGTEAFF
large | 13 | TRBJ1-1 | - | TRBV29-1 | TGCAGCGTCCACGGCCAGGAGACAGATGAAGCTTTCTTT | CSVHGQETDEAFF
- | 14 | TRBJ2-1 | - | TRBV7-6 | TGTGCCAGCAGCTCCACCTATTGGGACAATGAGCAGTTCTTC | CASSSTYWDNEQFF
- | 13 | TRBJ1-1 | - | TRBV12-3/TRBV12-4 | TGTGCCAGCAGTTTTGGGCCGAACACTGAAGCTTTCTTT | CASSFGPNTEAFF
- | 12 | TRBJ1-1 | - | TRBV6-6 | TGTGCCAGCATCAGGGATGACACTGAAGCTTTCTTT | CASIRDDTEAFF
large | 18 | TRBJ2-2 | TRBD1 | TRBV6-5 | TGTGCCAGCAGCCCTCGTCTCGGACAGGTTTCGAACACCGGGGAGCTGTTTTTT | CASSPRLGQVSNTGELFF
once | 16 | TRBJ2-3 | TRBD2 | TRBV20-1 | TGCAGTGCTAGACCGCGACTAGCGGAGTGGGCAGATACGCAGTATTTT | CSARPRLAEWADTQYF
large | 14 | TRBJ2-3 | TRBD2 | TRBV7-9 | TGTGCCAGCAGCTTTTCTAGCGGGGGCGATACGCAGTATTTT | CASSFSSGGDTQYF
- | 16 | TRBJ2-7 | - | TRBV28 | TGTGCCAGCAGTCCTCCCCGGGCCCATCCCTCCTACGAGCAGTACTTC | CASSPPRAHPSYEQYF
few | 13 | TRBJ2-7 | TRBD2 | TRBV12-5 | TGTGCTAGTGGTTCCGGACTAGCCTACGAGCAGTACTTC | CASGSGLAYEQYF
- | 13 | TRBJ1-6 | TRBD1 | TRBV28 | TGTGCCAGCAGTTCCGGACAGGTTGGATCCCTCCACTTT | CASSSGQVGSLHF
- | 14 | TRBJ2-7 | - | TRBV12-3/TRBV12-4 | TGTGCCAGCAGTTTAGCCCCACAGGGAGGTGCGCAGTACTTC | CASSLAPQGGAQYF
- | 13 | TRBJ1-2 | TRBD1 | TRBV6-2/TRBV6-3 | TGTGCCAGCAGTTACACAGGGGCAATTGGCTACACCTTC | CASSYTGAIGYTF
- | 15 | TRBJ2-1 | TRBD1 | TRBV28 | TGTGCCAGCAGTTTGGCGGGACAGGGGGCGAATGAGCAGTTCTTC | CASSLAGQGANEQFF